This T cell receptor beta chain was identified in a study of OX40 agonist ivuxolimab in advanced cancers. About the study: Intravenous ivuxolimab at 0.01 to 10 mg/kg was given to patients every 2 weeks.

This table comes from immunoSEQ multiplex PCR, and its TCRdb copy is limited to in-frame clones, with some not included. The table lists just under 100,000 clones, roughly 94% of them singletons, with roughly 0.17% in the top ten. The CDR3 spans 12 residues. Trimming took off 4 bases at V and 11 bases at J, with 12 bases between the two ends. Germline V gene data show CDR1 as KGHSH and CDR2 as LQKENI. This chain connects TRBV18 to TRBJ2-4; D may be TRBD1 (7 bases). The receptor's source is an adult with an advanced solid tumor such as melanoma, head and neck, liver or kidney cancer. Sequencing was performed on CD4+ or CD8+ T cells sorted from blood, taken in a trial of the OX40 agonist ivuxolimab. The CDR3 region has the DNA TGTGCCAGCTCACTAGACAGGGAGGTTCAGTACTTC. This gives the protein CASSLDREVQYF. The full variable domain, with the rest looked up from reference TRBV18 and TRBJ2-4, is NAGVMQNPRHLVRRRGQEARLRCSPMKGHSHVYWYRQLPEEGLKFMVYLQKENIIDESGMPKERFSAEFPKEGPSILRIQQVVRGDSAAYFCASSLDREVQYFGAGTRLSVL.